This T cell receptor beta chain was profiled in a study of T cell repertoires in cytomegalovirus infection. Study at large: Recently identified HLA-C-restricted CMV epitopes and well-studied HLA-B-restricted CMV epitopes were used by the study. Evidence of both CMV infection and a matching HLA type came from public TCR beta signatures.

A word on this clonotype: Its antigen is unidentified.

Broader study findings: The ex vivo response was dominated by HLA-C-restricted CMV-specific TCR beta clonotypes.

Germline trimming cut 5 bases from V and 4 bases from J; bases unmatched to any gene: 16. Germline V gene data show CDR1 as SGHAT and CDR2 as FQNNGV. CDR3 length: 18 amino acids. TCRdb ran MiXCR on the reads and lists one entry per CDR3 protein. This table has some 800,000 distinct CDR3 sequences, around a third appearing once. The sequencing here drew on cultured CD8+ T cells from PBMCs, taken from culture after CMV antigen stimulation. This sequence joins TRBV11-2 and TRBJ1-5; the match to TRBD1 covers 8 bases. This clonotype originated in a human donor in good health (CMV status not recorded). Some clones in this sample may be carry-over from other donors' samples. The CDR3 region has the DNA TGTGCCAGCAGCCTCCACGACGGCGGACAGGGCCCAAATCAGCCCCAGCATTTT. Its translation is CASSLHDGGQGPNQPQHF.